This T cell receptor (beta chain) derives from a study of T-cell memory formation after mild COVID-19. For the study at large: TCR clusters were largely donor specific.

Study-wide results and limits: Confirmation was lacking for SARS-CoV-2 specificity of second-wave clones that peaked on day 37. The study detected some responding clones in pre-infection memory, suggesting cross-reactive memory joined.

5'RACE primed from the constant segment yielded TCR alpha and TCR beta cDNA libraries bearing sample barcodes and UMIs. TCRdb independently ran MiXCR on the 5' RACE reads; one entry per CDR3 protein. The sample includes about 62,000 distinct CDR3 sequences, around 10% of them seen just once. V lost 4 bases to trimming and J lost 8 bases, with 21 bases between them. CDR3 size: 15 residues. The germline CDR1 and CDR2 sequences are SGDLS and YYNGEE. This clonotype occurred a few times. No antigen is known for it. The sequence came from a man younger than 35 who had mild COVID-19 (a few samples of this study predate the infection). Cell type and time point are not known. The J gene is TRBJ1-2, the V gene TRBV9; unclear D gene. Specimen: PBMCs or a T cell subset sorted from them (not recorded which). CDR3 region: CASSPGPVGEEGYTF. The CDR3 DNA is TGTGCCAGCAGCCCGGGCCCTGTTGGGGAGGAAGGCTACACCTTC.